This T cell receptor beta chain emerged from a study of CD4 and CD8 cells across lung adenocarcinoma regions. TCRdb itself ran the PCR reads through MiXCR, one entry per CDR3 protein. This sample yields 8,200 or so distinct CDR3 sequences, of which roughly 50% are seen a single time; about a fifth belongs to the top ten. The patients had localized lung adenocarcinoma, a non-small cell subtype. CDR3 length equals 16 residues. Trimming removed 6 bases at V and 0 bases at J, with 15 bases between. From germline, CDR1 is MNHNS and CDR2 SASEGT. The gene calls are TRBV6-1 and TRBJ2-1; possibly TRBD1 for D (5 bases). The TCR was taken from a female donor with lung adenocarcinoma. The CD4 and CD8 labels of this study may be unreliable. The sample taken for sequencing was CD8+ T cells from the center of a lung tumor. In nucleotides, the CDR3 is TGTGCCAGCAGCTCTCTCCAGGGCAGCTCCTACAATGAGCAGTTCTTC. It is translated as CASSSLQGSSYNEQFF.